These 21 T cell receptor beta chains were sequenced from one sample in a study of shared clonotypes between healthy human individuals. Only in-frame clones appear in the TCRdb table, and some are missing; sequencing was by immunoSEQ multiplex PCR. The sample includes about 2 million clones, just under 95% of them seen just once. CD45RO-negative cells were positively selected for CCR7, leaving out terminally differentiated effector memory CD45RA+ cells. The sequencing sample was made of naive CD8+ T cells sorted from blood. These receptors were collected from a young man in good health.

The sample holds one count of this clone. Other DNA sequences in the sample encode the same CDR3. This rearrangement joins TRBV5-6 to TRBJ1-3; possible D gene TRBD1, 5 bases. V lost 2 bases to trimming and J lost 3 bases, with 9 bases between them. Germline V gene data show CDR1 as SGHDT and CDR2 as YYEEEE. The CDR3 contains 14 residues. Here the CDR3 reads CASSFGGSGNTIYF. The CDR3 DNA is TGTGCCAGCAGCTTCGGGGGAAGTGGAAACACCATATATTTT.

The rearrangement joins TRBV4-3 to TRBJ1-4; TRBD1 matches 8 bases. Germline CDR1 is LGHNA and CDR2 is YSLEER. This CDR3 comprises 14 residues. V was clipped by 1 base and J by 8 bases; unmatched bases: 3. The CDR3, as DNA: TGCGCCAGCAGCCAAGGACAGGGGTACGAAAAACTGTTTTTT. Amino acids: CASSQGQGYEKLFF.

The J gene is TRBJ2-1, the V gene TRBV28, with no clear D. This CDR3 is 13 amino acids long. V was clipped by 3 bases and J by 7 bases, with 10 bases between them. The germline gives CDR1 MDHEN, CDR2 SYDVKM. In nucleotides, the CDR3 is TGTGCCAGCAGTTTCAGGCTAAATAATGAGCAGTTCTTC. Translation: CASSFRLNNEQFF.

The rearrangement uses TRBV13 and TRBJ2-1; D not resolved. This CDR3 is 15 amino acids long. Trimming removed 1 base from V and 2 bases from J, with 9 bases in between. The germline CDR1 and CDR2 sequences are PRHDT and FYEKMQ (reference sequence). Here the CDR3 DNA reads TGTGCCAGCAGCTTAGATGGCAGCACCTACAATGAGCAGTTCTTC. This codes for CASSLDGSTYNEQFF. The whole variable domain, filled in from reference TRBV13 and TRBJ2-1, reads AAGVIQSPRHLIKEKRETATLKCYPIPRHDTVYWYQQGPGQDPQFLISFYEKMQSDKGSIPDRFSAQQFSDYHSELNMSSLELGDSALYFCASSLDGSTYNEQFFGPGTRLTVL.

The chain is built from TRBV7-9 and TRBJ2-1; D could derive from TRBD1 or TRBD2 (5 bases each). V was shortened by 4 bases and J by 8 bases, with 24 bases between the two germline ends. Germline CDR1 reads SEHNR; CDR2 reads FQNEAQ (reference sequence). CDR3 length: 17 residues. As DNA, the CDR3 is TGTGCCAGCAGCTCCCCCCTACGGGAAAAGAGGGGCCATGAGCAGTTCTTC. Amino acids: CASSSPLREKRGHEQFF.

V gene TRBV28 combines with J gene TRBJ1-2; the match to TRBD1 covers 10 bases. The CDR3 is 18 residues long. V shed 0 bases and J 0 bases; nucleotides not matched to a gene: 7. The germline gives CDR1 MDHEN, CDR2 SYDVKM. Written as DNA, the CDR3 is TGTGCCAGCAGTTTATGGGGACAGGGGCCGTTAGCTAACTATGGCTACACCTTC. Protein product: CASSLWGQGPLANYGYTF.

The J gene is TRBJ1-1, the V gene TRBV7-6; D may be TRBD1 (6 bases). CDR3 size: 15 residues. Germline loops: CDR1 SGHVS, CDR2 FNYEAQ. V was pared by 0 bases and J by 3 bases, with 11 bases between. The CDR3 DNA is TGTGCCAGCAGCTTAGCGCTCGGGGGGCACACTGAAGCTTTCTTT. This gives the protein CASSLALGGHTEAFF.

The chain combines TRBV7-9 with TRBJ1-4, with TRBD1 as a possible D gene (6 bases). CDR3 size: 15 residues. V lost 4 bases to trimming and J lost 7 bases, with 16 bases between them. The germline CDR1 and CDR2 sequences are SEHNR and FQNEAQ (reference sequence). CDR3 residues: CASSSGTGFGEKLFF. The DNA of the CDR3 is TGTGCCAGCAGCTCAGGAACAGGGTTCGGTGAAAAACTGTTTTTT.

The gene calls are TRBV27 and TRBJ2-1; 12 bases agree with TRBD2. This CDR3 has 15 amino acids. The trim removed 5 bases at V and 7 bases at J, leaving 6 bases unmatched. Germline CDR1 is MNHEY and CDR2 is SMNVEV (reference sequence). In nucleotides, the CDR3 is TGTGCCAGCAGTCCGATTCTAGCGGGGGGGAATGAGCAGTTCTTC. It is translated as CASSPILAGGNEQFF.

The chain carries TRBV25-1 and TRBJ2-1; 8 nucleotides align to TRBD2. This CDR3 contains 16 residues. Germline CDR1 reads MGHDK; CDR2 reads SYGVNS. The ends lost 4 bases at V and 3 bases at J; junction bases unmatched: 8. The CDR3 here is CASSVGGLAGYNEQFF. The CDR3 DNA is TGTGCCAGCAGTGTCGGGGGGCTAGCGGGCTACAATGAGCAGTTCTTC.

The V call is TRBV27, the J call TRBJ1-1; possible D gene TRBD1, 5 bases. Per germline, CDR1 MNHEY and CDR2 SMNVEV (reference sequence). V shed 4 bases and J shed 4 bases, with 13 bases lying between them. The CDR3 extends over 14 amino acids. In DNA, the CDR3 is TGTGCCAGCAGTTCGGCGGGGGATCCCACTGAAGCTTTCTTT. This gives the protein CASSSAGDPTEAFF.

This clone has just one count. The rearrangement links TRBV13 to TRBJ2-1; D might be TRBD2 (5 bases). CDR1 is PRHDT and CDR2 is FYEKMQ in the germline V gene (reference sequence). The length of the CDR3 is 14 residues. V dropped 5 bases and J dropped 8 bases, with 16 bases sitting between them. The CDR3 sequence is CASSARGAKDEQFF. DNA of the CDR3: TGTGCCAGCAGCGCCCGGGGAGCTAAGGATGAGCAGTTCTTC.

The chain carries TRBV28 and TRBJ2-7; TRBD1 matches at 8 bases. This CDR3 contains 16 residues. Trimming at V came to 2 bases and at J to 1 base, leaving 7 bases not matched to a gene. Germline V CDR1 and CDR2: MDHEN, SYDVKM. This CDR3 reads CASSLQGAVGSYEQYF. CDR3 nucleotide sequence: TGTGCCAGCAGTTTACAGGGGGCGGTAGGATCCTACGAGCAGTACTTC.

J is TRBJ1-1 and V is TRBV2; D is possibly TRBD1 (5 bases). Trimming removed 3 bases at V and 3 bases at J, with 17 bases between. In germline, CDR1 is SNHLY, CDR2 FYNNEI. The CDR3 has 16 amino acids. Here the CDR3 reads CASSEGSGMVHTEAFF. Written as DNA, the CDR3 is TGTGCCAGCAGTGAGGGGTCAGGGATGGTTCACACTGAAGCTTTCTTT.

CDR3 DNA sequence: TGCGCCAGCAGTGATGGAACTCGGGACAGGCGCTCCTACAATGAGCAGTTCTTC. As protein: CASSDGTRDRRSYNEQFF. This sequence joins TRBV10-2 and TRBJ2-1; 8 bases are a match to TRBD1. Trimming cost V 3 bases and J 0 bases; bases outside gene matches: 10. This CDR3 comprises 18 residues. Germline CDR1 and CDR2: WSHSY and SAAADI.

J is TRBJ2-2 and V is TRBV30; D may correspond to TRBD1 or TRBD2 (7 bases each). The CDR3 covers 16 residues. Germline CDR1 is GTSNPN and CDR2 is SVGIG (reference sequence). The ends were cut back, 0 bases at V and 6 bases at J, with 17 bases in the middle. CDR3 nucleotide sequence: TGTGCCTGGAGTGTAGTAGGGTCAGGGGGGGCCGGGGAGCTGTTTTTT. This sequence encodes CAWSVVGSGGAGELFF.

A remark on this clone: Other DNA sequences in this specimen translate into the identical CDR3. The genes are TRBV10-3 and TRBJ2-1; 7 bases are a match to TRBD2. J was trimmed by 7 bases and V by 0 bases; bases with no gene match: 0. Germline loops: CDR1 ENHRY, CDR2 SYGVKD. The CDR3 covers 13 residues. The CDR3 spells CAISESGGNEQFF. CDR3 DNA sequence: TGTGCCATCAGTGAGTCCGGGGGGAATGAGCAGTTCTTC.

The DNA for the CDR3 is TGTGCCAGCAGCTCCCCGCTATCCTACGAGCAGTACTTC. This translates into CASSSPLSYEQYF. The chain joins TRBV5-8 to TRBJ2-7, with D unresolved. Germline V CDR1 and CDR2: SGHTS, YDEGEE. V lost 3 bases and J lost 1, with 8 bases in between. There are 13 residues in the CDR3.

This chain links TRBV5-1 with TRBJ2-5; D is unresolved. In germline, CDR1 is SGHRS, CDR2 YFSETQ. This CDR3 region has 15 residues. Trimming removed 4 bases from V and 0 bases from J, with 13 bases in between. This CDR3 reads CASSVDPRNQETQYF. DNA for the CDR3: TGCGCCAGCAGCGTAGACCCCAGGAACCAAGAGACCCAGTACTTC.

The chain recombines TRBV4-1 with TRBJ2-3; perhaps TRBD1 as D (6 bases). CDR1 and CDR2 from the germline V gene are MGHRA and YSYEKL. There are 14 residues in the CDR3. V lost 1 base to trimming and J lost 6 bases, with 11 bases between them. The CDR3 is CASSQGIQGDTQYF. CDR3 coding DNA: TGCGCCAGCAGCCAAGGTATCCAGGGGGATACGCAGTATTTT.

V usage is TRBV5-6 and J usage is TRBJ2-7; TRBD2 matches 7 bases. With 1 base clipped from V and 5 bases from J, the junction kept 3 bases outside the gene matches. The CDR3 is 13 amino acids. In germline, CDR1 is SGHDT, CDR2 YYEEEE. The CDR3 loop is CASSLFAGDEQYF. The CDR3 nucleotides are TGTGCCAGCAGCTTGTTTGCGGGAGACGAGCAGTACTTC.